This TCR beta chain originates from a study of Graves' ophthalmopathy and Graves' hyperthyroidism. The V and J ends lost 6 bases and 1 base respectively, with 12 bases between them. The CDR3 extends over 14 amino acids. RNA transcripts were the template, and TCR beta CDR3 regions were amplified from them. RT-PCR with HTBI primers came first, then second-round multiplex PCR. TCRdb itself ran the multiplex PCR reads through MiXCR, one entry per CDR3 protein. The sample lists roughly 500,000 distinct CDR3 sequences, under 15% seen once, with 8% to 10% in the top ten. This clonotype was observed at least ten times.

This sequence was found in a woman aged 25 to 39 with Graves' ophthalmopathy. The genes are TRBV12-3 or TRBV12-4 and TRBJ1-1; D perhaps matches TRBD1 (6 bases). The specimen sequenced was blood. The CDR3 nucleotides are TGTGCCAGCAGGCCTCAGACAGGGAACACTGAAGCTTTCTTT. As protein: CASRPQTGNTEAFF.